This entry features one T cell receptor beta chain sequence. What it recognizes is unknown. This record comes from a study of CD8 T cells in ankylosing spondylitis. Notes on the study in general: Disease-linked clones had a CD8+ phenotype and relatively low frequency in peripheral blood. Roughly 8 highly homologous variants made up a TCR beta motif, and this motif appeared characteristic of ankylosing spondylitis blood. Matched ankylosing spondylitis synovial fluid reportedly showed significant enrichment of disease-linked clones.

Each TCR beta library was made by quantitative 5'-RACE that incorporated molecular barcodes. TCRdb reprocessed the 5' RACE reads via MiXCR and lists one record per CDR3 protein. This table has 400,000 or so distinct CDR3 sequences, more than 25% appearing once. Sequencing was done on a sample of blood, either unsorted or a sorted T cell fraction (not recorded which). This receptor was obtained from a male donor with ankylosing spondylitis.

CDR3 protein: CASTSFSGTNTGELFF. DNA of the CDR3: TGTGCCAGCACCTCCTTTAGCGGGACGAACACCGGGGAGCTGTTTTTT. This sequence joins TRBV7-8 and TRBJ2-2, with 8 bases aligning to TRBD2. Trimming took 7 bases from V and 0 from J; bases not matched to a gene: 7. CDR1 and CDR2 from the germline V gene are SGHVS and FQNEAQ. CDR3 length: 16 amino acids.